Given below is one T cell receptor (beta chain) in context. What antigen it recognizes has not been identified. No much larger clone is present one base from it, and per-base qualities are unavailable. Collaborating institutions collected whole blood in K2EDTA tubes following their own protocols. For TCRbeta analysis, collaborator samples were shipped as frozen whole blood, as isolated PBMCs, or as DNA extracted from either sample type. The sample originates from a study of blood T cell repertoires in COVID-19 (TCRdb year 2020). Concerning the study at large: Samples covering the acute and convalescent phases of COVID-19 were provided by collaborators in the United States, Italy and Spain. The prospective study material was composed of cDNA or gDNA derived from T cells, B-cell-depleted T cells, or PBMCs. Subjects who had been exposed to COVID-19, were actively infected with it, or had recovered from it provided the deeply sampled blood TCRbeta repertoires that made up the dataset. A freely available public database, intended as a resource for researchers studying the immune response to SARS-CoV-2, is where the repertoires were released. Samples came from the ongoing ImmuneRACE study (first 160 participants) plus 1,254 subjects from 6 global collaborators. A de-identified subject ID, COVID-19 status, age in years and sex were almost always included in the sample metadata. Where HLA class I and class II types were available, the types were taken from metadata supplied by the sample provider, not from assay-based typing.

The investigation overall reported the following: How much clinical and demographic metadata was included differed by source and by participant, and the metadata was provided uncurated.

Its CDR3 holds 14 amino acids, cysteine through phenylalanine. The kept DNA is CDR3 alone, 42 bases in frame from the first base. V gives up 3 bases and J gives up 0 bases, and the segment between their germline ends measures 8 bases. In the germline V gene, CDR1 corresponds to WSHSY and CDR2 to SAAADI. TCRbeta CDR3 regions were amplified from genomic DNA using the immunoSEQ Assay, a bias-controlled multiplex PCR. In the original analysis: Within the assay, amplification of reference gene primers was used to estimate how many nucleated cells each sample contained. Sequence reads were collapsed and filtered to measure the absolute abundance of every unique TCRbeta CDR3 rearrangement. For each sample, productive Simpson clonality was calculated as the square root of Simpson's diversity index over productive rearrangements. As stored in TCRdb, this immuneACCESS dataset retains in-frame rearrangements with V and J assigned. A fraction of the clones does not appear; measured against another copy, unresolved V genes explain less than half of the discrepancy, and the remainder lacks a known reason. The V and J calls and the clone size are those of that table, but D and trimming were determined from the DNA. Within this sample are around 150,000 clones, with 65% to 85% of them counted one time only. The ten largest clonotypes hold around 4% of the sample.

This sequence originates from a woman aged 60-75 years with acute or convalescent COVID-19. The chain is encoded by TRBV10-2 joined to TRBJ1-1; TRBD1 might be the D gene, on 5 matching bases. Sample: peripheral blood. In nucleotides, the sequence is TGCGCCAGCAGTGAAAAGGGGATGAACACTGAAGCTTTCTTT. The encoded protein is CASSEKGMNTEAFF.